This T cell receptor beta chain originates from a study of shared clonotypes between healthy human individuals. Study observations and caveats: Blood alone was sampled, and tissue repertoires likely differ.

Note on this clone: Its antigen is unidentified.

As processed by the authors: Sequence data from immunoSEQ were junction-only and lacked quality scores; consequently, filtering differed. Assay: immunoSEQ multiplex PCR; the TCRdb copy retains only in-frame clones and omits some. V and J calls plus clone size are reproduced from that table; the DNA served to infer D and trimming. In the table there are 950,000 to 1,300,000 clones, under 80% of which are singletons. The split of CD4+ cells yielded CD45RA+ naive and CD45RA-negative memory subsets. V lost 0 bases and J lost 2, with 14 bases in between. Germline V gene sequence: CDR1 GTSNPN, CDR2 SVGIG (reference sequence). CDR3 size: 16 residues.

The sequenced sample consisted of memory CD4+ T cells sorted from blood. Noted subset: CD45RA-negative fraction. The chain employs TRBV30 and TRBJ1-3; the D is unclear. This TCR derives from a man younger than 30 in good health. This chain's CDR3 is CAWSVKMWQAGNTIYF. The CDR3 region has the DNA TGTGCCTGGAGTGTAAAAATGTGGCAGGCTGGAAACACCATATATTTT.